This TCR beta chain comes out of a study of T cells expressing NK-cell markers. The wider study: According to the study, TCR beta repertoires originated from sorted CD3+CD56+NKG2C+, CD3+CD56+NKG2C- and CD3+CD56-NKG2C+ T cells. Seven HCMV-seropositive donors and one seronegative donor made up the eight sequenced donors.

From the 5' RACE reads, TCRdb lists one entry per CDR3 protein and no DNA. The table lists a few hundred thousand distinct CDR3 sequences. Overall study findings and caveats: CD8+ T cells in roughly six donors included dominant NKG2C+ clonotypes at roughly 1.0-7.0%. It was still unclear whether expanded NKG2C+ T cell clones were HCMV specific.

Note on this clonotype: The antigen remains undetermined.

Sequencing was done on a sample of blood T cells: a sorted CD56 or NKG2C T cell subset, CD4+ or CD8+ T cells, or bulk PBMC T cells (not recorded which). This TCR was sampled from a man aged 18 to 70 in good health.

Here the CDR3 reads CASSQGKGEVTKNIQYF. The chain joins TRBV14 to TRBJ2-4; TCRdb indicates TRBD1, and absent DNA this call remains unverified. Germline V lookup: CDR1 SGHDN, CDR2 FVKESK. The CDR3 contains 17 residues.